A single sample gave rise to the 10 T cell receptor beta chains below, sequenced in a study of control samples from healthy donors and cancer patients. The repertoire was sequenced with immunoSEQ multiplex PCR; TCRdb's copy has only in-frame clones and lacks some. The data show about 98,000 clones, approximately 90% seen once. Sequences were obtained from blood. The receptor set was obtained from a woman aged 18-30 years in good health.

The chain uses TRBV4-3 and TRBJ1-2; 7 nucleotides align to TRBD1. CDR1 LGHNA and CDR2 YSLEER come from the germline V gene. Trimming at V came to 4 bases and at J to 7 bases, leaving 12 bases not matched to a gene. This CDR3 region has 15 residues. The CDR3 reads CASSRGTEGMSGYTF. The CDR3 bases are TGCGCCAGCAGCCGTGGGACAGAGGGAATGAGTGGCTACACCTTC.

The J gene is TRBJ1-1, the V gene TRBV6-1, with D perhaps TRBD1 (5 bases). CDR3 length equals 13 residues. The germline CDR1 and CDR2 sequences are MNHNS and SASEGT. V lost 2 bases to trimming and J lost 4 bases, with 8 bases between them. The CDR3 is CASSERRGTEAFF. Here the CDR3 DNA reads TGTGCCAGCAGTGAAAGAAGGGGCACTGAAGCTTTCTTT.

This chain joins TRBV6-6 and TRBJ2-7; tentatively, D is TRBD1 (6 bases). From germline, CDR1 is MNHNY and CDR2 SVGAGI (reference sequence). This CDR3 has 14 amino acids. Trimming took 7 bases from V and 3 from J, leaving 16 bases between them. CDR3 loop: CASKPDRPGYEQYF. As DNA, the CDR3 is TGTGCCAGCAAACCAGACAGGCCTGGCTACGAGCAGTACTTC.

V usage is TRBV30 and J usage is TRBJ1-6; the D gene is possibly TRBD1 (5 bases). This CDR3 is 13 amino acids long. V was cut by 2 bases and J by 11 bases, with 13 bases left in between. In germline, CDR1 is GTSNPN, CDR2 SVGIG (reference sequence). CDR3 region: CAWSSGSGAPLHF. The CDR3 coding sequence is TGTGCCTGGAGTTCAGGGAGTGGTGCACCCCTCCACTTT.

This rearrangement joins TRBV6-1 to TRBJ1-2, with 9 nucleotides matching TRBD1. The germline V gene encodes CDR1 MNHNS and CDR2 SASEGT. The length of the CDR3 is 13 residues. Trimming at V came to 6 bases and at J to 4 bases, leaving 3 bases not matched to a gene. CDR3 region: CASRPTGGYGYTF. The CDR3 DNA reads as TGTGCCAGCAGACCGACAGGGGGCTATGGCTACACCTTC.

This clone was seen just once. V is TRBV30 and J is TRBJ1-2, with 7 bases identical to TRBD1. Germline lookup yields CDR1 GTSNPN and CDR2 SVGIG (reference sequence). The CDR3 is made up of 15 amino acids. V dropped 0 bases and J dropped 2; count of bases not matched to a gene: 6. The CDR3 region has the DNA TGTGCCTGGAGTGTACGGGCAGGGGGAAACTATGGCTACACCTTC. Translated: CAWSVRAGGNYGYTF.

The chain is built from TRBV23-1 and TRBJ1-1; tentatively, D is TRBD1 (5 bases). TRBV23-1 is known as an ORF, though its function is uncertain. Trimming stripped 2 bases from V and 0 bases from J, with 13 bases between. The CDR3 consists of 16 residues. The CDR3 loop reads CASSQSTGTLNTEAFF. The CDR3 DNA reads TGCGCCAGCAGTCAAAGCACCGGGACGTTGAACACTGAAGCTTTCTTT.

This clone is categorized as large. This sequence joins TRBV28 and TRBJ1-1; D is unclear. The CDR3 has 12 amino acids. V lost 3 bases and J lost 4, with 6 bases in between. Germline V gives CDR1 MDHEN, CDR2 SYDVKM. DNA for the CDR3: TGTGCCAGCAGTTTGTCGAGCACTGAAGCTTTCTTT. It yields the protein CASSLSSTEAFF.

The chain uses TRBV9 and TRBJ2-3, with D possibly being TRBD2 (5 bases). The germline CDR1 and CDR2 sequences are SGDLS and YYNGEE. Trimming stripped 0 bases from V and 3 bases from J, with 8 bases between. This CDR3 is 14 amino acids long. The DNA for the CDR3 is TGTGCCAGCAGCGTAGCCCCGGGGACAGATACGCAGTATTTT. Residues: CASSVAPGTDTQYF.

This rearrangement joins TRBV4-3 to TRBJ1-5; D gene unclear. This CDR3 has 16 residues. The germline V and J ends were trimmed by 0 bases and 6 bases, with 15 bases remaining between them. The V gene's germline CDR1 is LGHNA and CDR2 YSLEER. CDR3 loop: CASSQDGPSSGQPQHF. The CDR3 DNA is TGCGCCAGCAGCCAAGATGGCCCCAGTTCGGGTCAGCCCCAGCATTTT.